Below are 12 T cell receptor beta chains sequenced from a single sample in a study of beta chain features in type 1 diabetes. Expressed TCRB transcripts were sequenced after all isolated RNA was converted to cDNA. Some clones are missing from TCRdb's copy, which holds only in-frame ones; the method was immunoSEQ multiplex PCR. The profile shows about 130,000 clones, approximately 9.2% of them singletons. Sequencing input: central memory CD4+ T cells from blood. All receptors come from a man between 18 and 29 years old in good health.

Only a few counts were recorded for this clone. The V gene is TRBV7-8, the J gene TRBJ2-5; a weak D match, TRBD1 (5 bases). The end of the DNA aligns better with TRBJ2-7, so the J call may be wrong. This CDR3 is 14 amino acids long. Germline V gene data show CDR1 as SGHVS and CDR2 as FQNEAQ. CDR3 sequence reads: CASSHQGVYYEQYF. In DNA, the CDR3 is TGTGCCAGCAGCCACCAAGGGGTCTACTACGAGCAGTACTTC.

This clone was recorded a few times. The V call is TRBV7-9, the J call TRBJ1-4; a weak D match, TRBD1 (5 bases). From germline, CDR1 is SEHNR and CDR2 FQNEAQ (reference sequence). The CDR3 spans 15 residues. Trimming removed 8 bases from V and 1 base from J, with 14 bases in between. The CDR3 region has the DNA TGTGCCAGCCAACGTCTCCAGGGAACTAATGAAAAACTGTTTTTT. Translating gives CASQRLQGTNEKLFF.

This chain connects TRBV6-5 to TRBJ2-7; 8 bases map to TRBD2. The length of the CDR3 is 12 residues. Germline-derived CDR1 and CDR2 are MNHEY and SVGAGI. V lost 8 bases to trimming and J lost 3 bases; unmatched junction nucleotides: 3. The CDR3 here is CASSGGGYEQYF. The CDR3, as DNA: TGTGCCAGCTCGGGAGGGGGCTACGAGCAGTACTTC.

The chain uses TRBV5-8 and TRBJ1-1, with 7 nucleotides matching TRBD1. The CDR3 spans 14 residues. Trimming cost V 4 bases and J 0 bases; bases outside gene matches: 3. Germline assignment: CDR1 SGHTS and CDR2 YDEGEE. The DNA for the CDR3 is TGTGCCAGCAGCCGGGGACAGTTGAACACTGAAGCTTTCTTT. This translates into CASSRGQLNTEAFF.

The rearrangement joins TRBV5-1 to TRBJ1-1, with 9 bases that match TRBD1. With 4 bases clipped from V and 5 bases from J, the junction kept 6 bases outside the gene matches. CDR1 is SGHRS and CDR2 is YFSETQ in the germline V gene. The CDR3 spans 14 residues. The CDR3 bases are TGCGCCAGCAGCACCGGGACAGGGTTAACTGAAGCTTTCTTT. Translation: CASSTGTGLTEAFF.

The chain carries TRBV5-6 and TRBJ2-2; 13 nucleotides line up with TRBD2. The V gene's germline CDR1 is SGHDT and CDR2 YYEEEE. The CDR3 is made up of 16 amino acids. Germline trimming cut 4 bases from V and 7 bases from J; bases unmatched to any gene: 7. The CDR3 loop is CASSTLAGGPVGELFF. CDR3 DNA: TGTGCCAGCAGCACACTAGCGGGGGGGCCAGTCGGGGAGCTGTTTTTT. The full variable domain, its missing parts supplied by reference TRBV5-6 and TRBJ2-2, is DAGVTQSPTHLIKTRGQQVTLRCSPKSGHDTVSWYQQALGQGPQFIFQYYEEEERQRGNFPDRFSGHQFPNYSSELNVNALLLGDSALYLCASSTLAGGPVGELFFGEGSRLTVL.

Many counts were recorded for this clone. The chain couples TRBV9 to TRBJ1-1; 9 bases fit TRBD1. CDR1 and CDR2 (germline): SGDLS, YYNGEE. The CDR3 extends over 14 amino acids. After removal of 8 bases from V and 0 bases from J, the junction contained 5 bases not matched to a gene. The CDR3 is CASGTGRLNTEAFF. DNA for the CDR3: TGTGCCAGTGGGACAGGGAGGTTGAACACTGAAGCTTTCTTT.

This clone was recorded a few times. The V gene is TRBV5-5, the J gene TRBJ1-5; 10 bases line up with TRBD1. The J segment lost 0 bases and the V segment lost 6 bases, leaving 9 bases of the junction unmatched. This CDR3 region has 17 residues. CDR1 and CDR2 (germline): SGHKS, YYEKEE (reference sequence). The DNA of the CDR3 is TGTGCCAGCACCCTGACCGGGACAGGGGTTAGCAATCAGCCCCAGCATTTT. It codes for CASTLTGTGVSNQPQHF.

The chain couples TRBV18 to TRBJ1-6; D gene unclear. V shed 5 bases and J shed 6 bases, with 5 bases lying between them. The CDR3 sequence is 12 residues long. Germline V gives CDR1 KGHSH, CDR2 LQKENI. The CDR3 DNA is TGTGCCAGCTCAGACACTAATTCACCCCTCCACTTT. Translation gives CASSDTNSPLHF.

The chain combines TRBV7-8 with TRBJ1-2, with a possible D match to TRBD1 (6 bases). This CDR3 comprises 14 residues. The germline V gene encodes CDR1 SGHVS and CDR2 FQNEAQ. The V gene lost 4 bases and the J gene lost 4 bases, with 13 bases spanning the gap. The chain's CDR3 is CASSSTGWGYGYTF. In DNA, the CDR3 is TGTGCCAGCAGCTCCACAGGGTGGGGCTATGGCTACACCTTC.

This clone was recorded a few times. This rearrangement joins TRBV5-1 to TRBJ2-5; 11 bases are shared with TRBD2. The trim removed 0 bases at V and 6 bases at J, leaving 1 base unmatched. The germline CDR1 and CDR2 sequences are SGHRS and YFSETQ. This CDR3 is built from 14 residues. This chain's CDR3 is CASSLGLAGQTQYF. For the CDR3, the DNA is TGCGCCAGCAGCTTGGGACTAGCGGGGCAGACCCAGTACTTC.

This clone occurred a few times. The V call is TRBV7-7, the J call TRBJ2-5; 10 positions match TRBD2. Per the germline V gene, CDR1 is SSHAT and CDR2 is FNYEAQ (reference sequence). This CDR3 region has 15 residues. V lost 1 base, J lost 4 bases, and 3 bases stayed unmatched. The CDR3 DNA reads TGTGCCAGCAGCTTAGGTCTAGCGGGGGCAGAGACCCAGTACTTC. It specifies CASSLGLAGAETQYF.